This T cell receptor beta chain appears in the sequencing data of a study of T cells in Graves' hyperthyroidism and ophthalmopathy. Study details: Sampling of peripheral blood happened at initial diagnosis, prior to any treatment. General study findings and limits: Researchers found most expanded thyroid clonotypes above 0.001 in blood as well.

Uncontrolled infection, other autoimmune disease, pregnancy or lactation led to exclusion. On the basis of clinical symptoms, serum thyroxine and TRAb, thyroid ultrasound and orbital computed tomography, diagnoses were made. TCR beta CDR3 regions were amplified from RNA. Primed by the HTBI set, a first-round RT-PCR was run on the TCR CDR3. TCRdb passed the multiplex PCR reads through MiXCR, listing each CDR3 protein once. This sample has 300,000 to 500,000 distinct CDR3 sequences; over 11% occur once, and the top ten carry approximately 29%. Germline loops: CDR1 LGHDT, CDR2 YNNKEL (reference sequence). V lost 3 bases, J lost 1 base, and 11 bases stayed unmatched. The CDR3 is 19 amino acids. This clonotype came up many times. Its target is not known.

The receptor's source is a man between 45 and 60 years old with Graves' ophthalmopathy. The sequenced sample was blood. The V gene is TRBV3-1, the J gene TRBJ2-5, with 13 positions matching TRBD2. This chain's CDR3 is CASSQWTSGSFLGQETQYF. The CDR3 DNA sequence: TGTGCCAGCAGCCAGTGGACTAGCGGGAGCTTTTTGGGCCAAGAGACCCAGTACTTC.